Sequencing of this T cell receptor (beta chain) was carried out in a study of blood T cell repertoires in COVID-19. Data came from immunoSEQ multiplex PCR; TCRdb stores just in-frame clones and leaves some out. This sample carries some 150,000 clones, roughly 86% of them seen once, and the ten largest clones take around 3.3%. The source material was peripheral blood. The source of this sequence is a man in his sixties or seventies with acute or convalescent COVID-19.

This chain's CDR3 is CAISDMGPDTQYF. DNA of the CDR3: TGTGCCATCAGTGATATGGGCCCAGATACGCAGTATTTT. The chain combines TRBV10-3 with TRBJ2-3, with D unresolved. V was trimmed by 3 bases and J by 4 bases, leaving 8 bases between them. Germline V lookup: CDR1 ENHRY, CDR2 SYGVKD. The CDR3 sequence is 13 residues long.